Listed here is a single T cell receptor (beta chain). The antigen is not known. Germline V gives CDR1 SGHDN, CDR2 FVKESK. V trimming: 4 bases; J trimming: 0 bases; junction bases outside the gene matches: 5. The CDR3 has 16 residues. The sample is drawn from a study of cytomegalovirus exposure and HLA in healthy donors. Study-wide points: Across all donors, roughly uniform sequencing depth was an assumption of the presence/absence analyses. Being productive about 87% or about 30% of the time was typical of most TCR beta V segments in an earlier analysis.

PCR primers comprised 60 Vbeta and 13 Jbeta primers. Clones were read by immunoSEQ multiplex PCR, and TCRdb kept only the in-frame ones, dropping some. The top ten hold roughly 12% of the sample, which has fewer than 75,000 clones, 75% seen once. This TCR derives from a man in his sixties or seventies in good health and CMV-seronegative. The sequenced sample was PBMCs. The chain employs TRBV14 and TRBJ2-2; TRBD1 agrees at 7 bases. In DNA, the CDR3 is TGTGCCAGCAGCCCAAGGACAGGAGCGAACACCGGGGAGCTGTTTTTT. Residues: CASSPRTGANTGELFF.